The source of this T cell receptor (beta chain) is a study of blood T cell repertoires in COVID-19. This table comes from immunoSEQ multiplex PCR, and its TCRdb copy is limited to in-frame clones, with some not included. The data show about 150,000 clones, roughly three quarters seen once. Germline V lookup: CDR1 LNHNV, CDR2 YYDKDF (reference sequence). CDR3 size: 13 residues. V lost 3 bases and J 3 bases, leaving 9 bases between the germline ends. The receptor comes from a man in his fifties or sixties with active or convalescent COVID-19. Source material: peripheral blood. The J gene is TRBJ2-7, the V gene TRBV15; unclear D gene. CDR3 sequence reads: CATSRGVSYEQYF. CDR3 DNA sequence: TGTGCCACCAGCAGGGGCGTGAGCTACGAGCAGTACTTC.